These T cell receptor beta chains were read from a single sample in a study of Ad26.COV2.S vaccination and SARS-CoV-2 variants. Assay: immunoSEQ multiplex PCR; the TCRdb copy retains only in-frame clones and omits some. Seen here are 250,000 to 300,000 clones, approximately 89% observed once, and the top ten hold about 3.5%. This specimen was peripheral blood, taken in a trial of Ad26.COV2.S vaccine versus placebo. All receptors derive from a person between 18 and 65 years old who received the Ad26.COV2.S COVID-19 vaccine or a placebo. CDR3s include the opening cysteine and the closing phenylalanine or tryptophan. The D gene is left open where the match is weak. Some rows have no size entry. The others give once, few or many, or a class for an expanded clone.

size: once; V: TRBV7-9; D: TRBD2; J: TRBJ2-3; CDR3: CASSLKREGLRADTQYF; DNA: TGTGCCAGCAGCTTAAAGCGGGAGGGCCTTAGGGCAGATACGCAGTATTTT
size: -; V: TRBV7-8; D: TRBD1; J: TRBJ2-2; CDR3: CASSLGTGYTGELFF; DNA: TGTGCCAGCAGCTTGGGGACAGGGTACACCGGGGAGCTGTTTTTT
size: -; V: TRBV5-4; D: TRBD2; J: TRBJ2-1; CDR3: CASSLGLAGWNEQFF; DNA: TGTGCCAGCAGCTTGGGACTAGCGGGATGGAATGAGCAGTTCTTC
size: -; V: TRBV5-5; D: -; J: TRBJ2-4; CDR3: CASSLAPLRDGIDIQYF; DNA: TGTGCCAGCAGCTTAGCTCCTTTGAGAGATGGGATAGACATTCAGTACTTC
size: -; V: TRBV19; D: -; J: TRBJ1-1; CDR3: CASSMSQQANTEAFF; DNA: TGTGCCAGTAGTATGAGTCAACAAGCCAACACTGAAGCTTTCTTT
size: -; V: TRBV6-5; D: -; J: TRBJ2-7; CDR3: CASSSFTSRSSYEQYF; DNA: TGTGCCAGCAGTTCCTTTACTTCCAGGAGCTCCTACGAGCAGTACTTC
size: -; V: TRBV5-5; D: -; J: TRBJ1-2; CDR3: CASREEYGYTF; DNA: TGTGCCAGCCGAGAGGAGTATGGCTACACCTTC
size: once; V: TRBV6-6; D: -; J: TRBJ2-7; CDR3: CASTRTPAAYEQYF; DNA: TGTGCCAGCACTAGGACTCCTGCCGCCTACGAGCAGTACTTC
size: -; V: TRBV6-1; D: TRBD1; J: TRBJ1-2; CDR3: CASSENGAGTAYGYTF; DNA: TGTGCCAGCAGTGAAAACGGCGCAGGGACAGCCTATGGCTACACCTTC
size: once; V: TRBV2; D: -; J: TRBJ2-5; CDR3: CASSEPSGTQYF; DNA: TGTGCCAGCAGTGAACCCTCGGGGACCCAGTACTTC
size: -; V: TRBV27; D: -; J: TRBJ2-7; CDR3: CASSLNHEQYF; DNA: TGTGCCAGCAGTTTGAACCACGAGCAGTACTTC
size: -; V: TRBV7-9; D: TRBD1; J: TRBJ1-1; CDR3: CASSRHSGTGEPEAFF; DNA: TGTGCCAGCAGCCGCCACTCAGGGACAGGGGAACCTGAAGCTTTCTTT
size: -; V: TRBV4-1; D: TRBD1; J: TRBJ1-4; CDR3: CASSLRPGQGPPREKLFF; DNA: TGCGCCAGCAGCCTGAGGCCGGGACAGGGGCCCCCTAGAGAAAAACTGTTTTTT
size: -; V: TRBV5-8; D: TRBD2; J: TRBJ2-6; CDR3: CASSLDNSGRAGANVLTF; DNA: TGTGCCAGCAGCTTGGATAATAGCGGGAGGGCTGGGGCCAACGTCCTGACTTTC
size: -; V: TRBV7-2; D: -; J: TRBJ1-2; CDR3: CASSLVAGENGYTF; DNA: TGTGCCAGCAGCTTAGTTGCAGGGGAGAATGGCTACACCTTC
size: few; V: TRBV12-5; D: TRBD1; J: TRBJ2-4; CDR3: CASGSPPGQPSSLAKNIQYF; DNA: TGTGCTAGTGGGTCTCCACCGGGACAGCCCTCAAGTTTAGCCAAAAACATTCAGTACTTC
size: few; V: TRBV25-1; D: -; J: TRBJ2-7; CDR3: CASPLGEGSYEQYF; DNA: TGTGCCAGCCCCCTGGGGGAAGGATCCTACGAGCAGTACTTC
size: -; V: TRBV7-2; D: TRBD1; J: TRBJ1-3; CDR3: CASSSHGTGGSGNTIYF; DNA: TGTGCCAGCAGCTCCCATGGGACAGGGGGTTCTGGAAACACCATATATTTT
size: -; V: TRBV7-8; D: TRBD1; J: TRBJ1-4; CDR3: CASSLNQGVVEKLFF; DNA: TGTGCCAGCAGCTTAAATCAGGGGGTAGTTGAAAAACTGTTTTTT
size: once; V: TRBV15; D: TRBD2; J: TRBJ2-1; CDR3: CATSRGGRSGAYNEQFF; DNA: TGTGCCACCAGCCGCGGCGGGAGATCGGGGGCCTACAATGAGCAGTTCTTC
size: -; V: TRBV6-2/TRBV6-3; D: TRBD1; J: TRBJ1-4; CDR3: CASSFSRQGRNEKLFF; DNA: TGTGCCAGCAGTTTCTCCAGACAGGGCCGGAATGAAAAACTGTTTTTT
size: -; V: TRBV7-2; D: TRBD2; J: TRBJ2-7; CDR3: CASSSSGSQAYEQYF; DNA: TGTGCCAGCAGCTCTAGCGGGAGCCAAGCCTACGAGCAGTACTTC
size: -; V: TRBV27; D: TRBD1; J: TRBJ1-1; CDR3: CASSFSGQGGRTEAFF; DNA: TGTGCCAGCAGTTTTAGCGGACAGGGCGGAAGGACTGAAGCTTTCTTT
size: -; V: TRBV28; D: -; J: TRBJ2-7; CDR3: CASSPGGGSSYEQYF; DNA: TGTGCCAGCAGTCCCGGGGGTGGTAGCTCCTACGAGCAGTACTTC
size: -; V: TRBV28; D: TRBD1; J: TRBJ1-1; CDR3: CASSLSRDRGPNTEAFF; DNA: TGTGCCAGCAGTTTATCCCGGGACAGGGGGCCGAACACTGAAGCTTTCTTT
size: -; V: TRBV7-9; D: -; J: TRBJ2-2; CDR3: CASSLAGVGTGELFF; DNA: TGTGCCAGCAGCTTAGCGGGAGTGGGGACCGGGGAGCTGTTTTTT
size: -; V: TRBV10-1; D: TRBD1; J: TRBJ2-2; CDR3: CASRPGTGVTGELFF; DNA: TGCGCCAGCAGGCCCGGGACAGGGGTAACCGGGGAGCTGTTTTTT
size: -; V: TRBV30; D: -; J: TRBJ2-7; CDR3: CACPGANYEQYF; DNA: TGTGCCTGCCCCGGGGCCAACTACGAGCAGTACTTC
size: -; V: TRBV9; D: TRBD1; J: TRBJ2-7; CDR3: CASGPGTGGYEQYF; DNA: TGTGCCAGCGGTCCCGGGACAGGGGGCTACGAGCAGTACTTC
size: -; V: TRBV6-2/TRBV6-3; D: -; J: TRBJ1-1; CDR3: CASSYRQGQVNTEAFF; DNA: TGTGCCAGCAGTTACCGGCAGGGGCAGGTGAACACTGAAGCTTTCTTT
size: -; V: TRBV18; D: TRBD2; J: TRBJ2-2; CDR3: CASSSWTSGRIGELFF; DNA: TGTGCCAGCTCATCCTGGACTAGCGGGAGGATCGGGGAGCTGTTTTTT
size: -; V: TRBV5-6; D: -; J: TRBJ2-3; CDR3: CASSLRAPDTQYF; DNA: TGTGCCAGCAGCTTGAGGGCTCCAGATACGCAGTATTTT
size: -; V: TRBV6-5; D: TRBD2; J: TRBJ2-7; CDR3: CASQLAGGTYEQYF; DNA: TGTGCCAGTCAACTAGCGGGGGGGACCTACGAGCAGTACTTC
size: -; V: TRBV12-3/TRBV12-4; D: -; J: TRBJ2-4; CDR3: CASSEGQGNIQYF; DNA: TGTGCCAGCAGTGAGGGTCAGGGAAACATTCAGTACTTC
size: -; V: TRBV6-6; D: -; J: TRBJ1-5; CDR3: CASSRGREEPQHF; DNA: TGTGCCAGCAGCCGGGGCAGAGAGGAGCCCCAGCATTTT
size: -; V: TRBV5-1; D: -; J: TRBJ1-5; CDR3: CASSWRDGPRNQPQHF; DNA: TGCGCCAGCAGCTGGAGGGACGGACCGCGCAATCAGCCCCAGCATTTT
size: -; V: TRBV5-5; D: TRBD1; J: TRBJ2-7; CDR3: CASSLDRGFYEQYF; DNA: TGTGCCAGCAGCTTGGACAGGGGGTTCTACGAGCAGTACTTC
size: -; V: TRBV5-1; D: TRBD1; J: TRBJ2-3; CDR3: CASGTGGTDTQYF; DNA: TGCGCCAGCGGGACAGGGGGCACAGATACGCAGTATTTT
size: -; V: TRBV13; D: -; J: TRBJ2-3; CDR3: CASSLEGGLTDTQYF; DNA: TGTGCCAGCAGCTTAGAGGGGGGGCTCACAGATACGCAGTATTTT
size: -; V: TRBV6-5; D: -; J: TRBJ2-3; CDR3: CASSYSRRTTDTQYF; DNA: TGTGCCAGCAGTTACTCGAGGCGCACCACAGATACGCAGTATTTT
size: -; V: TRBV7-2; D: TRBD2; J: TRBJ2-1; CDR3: CASSLGGGSYNEQFF; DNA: TGTGCCAGCAGCTTGGGGGGAGGGTCCTACAATGAGCAGTTCTTC
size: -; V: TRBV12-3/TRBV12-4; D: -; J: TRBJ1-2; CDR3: CASSPKSFGYTF; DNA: TGTGCCAGCAGCCCAAAATCCTTTGGCTACACCTTC
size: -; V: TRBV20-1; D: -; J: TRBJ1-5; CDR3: CSASEANQPQHF; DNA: TGCAGTGCTAGTGAGGCGAATCAGCCCCAGCATTTT
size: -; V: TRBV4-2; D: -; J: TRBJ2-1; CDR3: CASSQVLRGLNEQFF; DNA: TGTGCCAGCAGCCAAGTTTTAAGGGGCCTAAATGAGCAGTTCTTC
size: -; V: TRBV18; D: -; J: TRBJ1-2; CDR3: CASSPPANYGYTF; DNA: TGTGCCAGCTCACCACCAGCTAACTATGGCTACACCTTC
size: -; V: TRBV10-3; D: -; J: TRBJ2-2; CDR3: CAISAGETGELFF; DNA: TGTGCCATCAGTGCGGGTGAAACCGGGGAGCTGTTTTTT
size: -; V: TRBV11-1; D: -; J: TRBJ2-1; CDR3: CASSLVAGHSYNEQFF; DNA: TGTGCCAGCAGCTTAGTTGCGGGACACTCCTACAATGAGCAGTTCTTC
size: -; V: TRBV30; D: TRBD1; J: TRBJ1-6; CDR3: CAWSGQGLSPLHF; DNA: TGTGCCTGGAGCGGACAGGGGTTATCACCCCTCCACTTT
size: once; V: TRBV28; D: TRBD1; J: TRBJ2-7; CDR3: CASTETGSSYEQYF; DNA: TGTGCCAGCACCGAGACAGGGAGCTCCTACGAGCAGTACTTC
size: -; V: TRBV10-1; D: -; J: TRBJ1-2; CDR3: CASSETGSYGYTF; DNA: TGCGCCAGCAGTGAGACAGGGAGTTATGGCTACACCTTC
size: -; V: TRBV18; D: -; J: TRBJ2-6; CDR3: CASSPRGSGANVLTF; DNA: TGTGCCAGCTCACCTAGAGGATCTGGGGCCAACGTCCTGACTTTC
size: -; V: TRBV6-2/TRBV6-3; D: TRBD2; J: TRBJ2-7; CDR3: CASSPQPLAGLGLAPMARYEQYF; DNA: TGTGCCAGCAGCCCCCAGCCACTAGCGGGATTGGGACTGGCCCCGATGGCCCGCTACGAGCAGTACTTC
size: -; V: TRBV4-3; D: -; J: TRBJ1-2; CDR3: CASSQDADGSSNYGYTF; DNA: TGCGCCAGCAGCCAAGACGCTGATGGGTCAAGTAACTATGGCTACACCTTC